This TCR beta chain was sequenced for a study of Graves' ophthalmopathy and Graves' hyperthyroidism. This clonotype was recorded many times. Amplified material comprised TCR beta CDR3 regions derived from RNA transcripts. The workflow started with a first-round RT-PCR run with HTBI primers and then moved on to a second-round multiplex PCR. TCRdb called the multiplex PCR reads again in MiXCR, with one record for every CDR3 protein. The sample has some 350,000 distinct CDR3 sequences; approximately 18% are singletons. Per the germline V gene, CDR1 is SGHAT and CDR2 is FQNNGV. V lost 5 bases and J 5 bases, leaving 19 bases between the germline ends. This CDR3 comprises 15 residues. In this cohort's terms, stable hyperthyroidism meant no ophthalmopathy by 18 months of follow-up.

The TCR was taken from an adult woman with stable Graves' hyperthyroidism. Sequenced sample: peripheral blood. The chain uses TRBV11-2 and TRBJ2-7, with D unclear. The DNA of the CDR3 is TGTGCCAGCAGCCCAAGGCGGTCGTCTCCCCACGAGCAGTACTTC. It is translated as CASSPRRSSPHEQYF.